Given below is one T cell receptor beta chain in context. What it binds is unknown. These data belong to a study of T cell responses to AZD1222 COVID-19 vaccine. Regarding the study as a whole: The repertoires were collected only after the peak T cell response. Donor demographics were predominantly white British with a female majority; clonal diversity may be underestimated.

Libraries were prepared by immunoSEQ multiplex PCR; TCRdb keeps only in-frame clonotypes and omits some of them. The profile covers approximately 110,000 clones, with about nine tenths appearing a single time and approximately 5.4% taken by the ten largest. The CDR3 has 15 amino acids. Deletions cut 4 bases from V and 2 bases from J, with 12 bases between. In germline, CDR1 is SGHRS, CDR2 YFSETQ. The starting material was peripheral blood, obtained on day 0 of AZD1222 vaccination. V and J are TRBV5-1 and TRBJ2-2; D assignment may be TRBD1 or TRBD2 (5 bases each). This TCR derives from an adult in good health. This chain's CDR3 is CASSNEGPNTGELFF. CDR3 bases: TGCGCCAGCAGCAACGAGGGGCCCAACACCGGGGAGCTGTTTTTT.